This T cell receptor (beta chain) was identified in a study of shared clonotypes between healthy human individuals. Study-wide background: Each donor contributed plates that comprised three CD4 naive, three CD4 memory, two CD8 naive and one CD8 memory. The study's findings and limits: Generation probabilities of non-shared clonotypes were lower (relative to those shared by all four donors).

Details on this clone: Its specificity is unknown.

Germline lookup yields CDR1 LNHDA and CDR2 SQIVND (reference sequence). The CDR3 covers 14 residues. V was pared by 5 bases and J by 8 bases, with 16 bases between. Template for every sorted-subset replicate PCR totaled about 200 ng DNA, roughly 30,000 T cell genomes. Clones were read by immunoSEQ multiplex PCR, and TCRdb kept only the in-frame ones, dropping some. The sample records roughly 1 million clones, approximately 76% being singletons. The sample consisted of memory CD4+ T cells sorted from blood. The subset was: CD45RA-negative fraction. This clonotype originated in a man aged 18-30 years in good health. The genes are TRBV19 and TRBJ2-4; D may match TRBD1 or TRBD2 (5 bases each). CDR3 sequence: CASSLGRTVDIQYF. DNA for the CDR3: TGTGCCAGTAGTTTGGGACGGACCGTAGACATTCAGTACTTC.